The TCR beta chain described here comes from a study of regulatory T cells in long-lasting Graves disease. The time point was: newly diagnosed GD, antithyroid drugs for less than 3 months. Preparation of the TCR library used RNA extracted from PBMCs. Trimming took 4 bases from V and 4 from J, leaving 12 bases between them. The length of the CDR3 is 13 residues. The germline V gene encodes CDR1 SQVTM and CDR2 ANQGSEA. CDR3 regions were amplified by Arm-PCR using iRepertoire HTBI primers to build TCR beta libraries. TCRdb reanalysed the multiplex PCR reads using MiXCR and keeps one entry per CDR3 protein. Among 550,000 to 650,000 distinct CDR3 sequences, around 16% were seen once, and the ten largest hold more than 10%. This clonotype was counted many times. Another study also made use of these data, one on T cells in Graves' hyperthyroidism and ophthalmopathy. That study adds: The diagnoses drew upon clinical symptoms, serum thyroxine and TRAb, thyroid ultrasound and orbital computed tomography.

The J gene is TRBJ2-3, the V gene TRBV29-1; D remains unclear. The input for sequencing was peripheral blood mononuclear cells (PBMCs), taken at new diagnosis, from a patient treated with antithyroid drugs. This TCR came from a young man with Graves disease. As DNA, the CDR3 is TGCAGCGTTGTATTGGTTTTTTCAGATACGCAGTATTTT. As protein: CSVVLVFSDTQYF.